This T cell receptor beta chain was captured in a study of T-cell reconstitution after alpha-beta-depleted transplantation in children. Study-wide points: Some patients' high day-60 TCRbeta diversity was attributed to recipient cells surviving conditioning. Among T cells one year after transplant, newly produced cells accounted for most counts and diversity. Expanded graft clones, several hundred of them, were reportedly the source of alpha-beta T cells about two months after transplant.

About this clonotype: The target antigen is unknown.

V was cut by 6 bases and J by 1 base, with 8 bases left in between. The CDR3 extends over 13 amino acids. Germline CDR1 ENHRY, CDR2 SYGVKD. Library preparation (for TCRbeta) was performed with unique molecular identifiers. TCRdb reanalysed the PCR reads using MiXCR and keeps one entry per CDR3 protein. This sample yields about a million distinct CDR3 sequences, of which 25% to 30% are seen a single time; roughly 27% belongs to the top ten. The rearrangement uses TRBV10-3 and TRBJ2-3; D remains unclear. Sequenced material: PBMCs, mostly from graft donor cells, taken 360 days after TCRalphabeta/CD19-depleted stem cell transplant. This clonotype was sampled from a boy under two years old who had a stem cell transplant for SCID, so the T cells may come from the graft donor. The CDR3 loop reads CAIRGPGTDTQYF. CDR3 bases: TGTGCCATCAGGGGCCCCGGCACAGATACGCAGTATTTT.